This TCR beta chain was retrieved from a study of cytomegalovirus exposure and HLA in healthy donors. Trimming took 6 bases from V and 4 from J, leaving 18 bases between them. Germline-derived CDR1 and CDR2 are SGHAT and FQDESV (reference sequence). CDR3 size: 16 residues. Note on this clone: Antigen: not known.

Study-wide results and limits: The classifier was said to identify cytomegalovirus status with high specificity and sensitivity. Rare TCR sequences predominated, though certain public TCRs were found in many donors.

TCRdb's table, derived via immunoSEQ multiplex PCR, lists solely in-frame clones and lacks some. The sample records 59,000 or so clones, 75% to 90% being singletons. V is TRBV11-1 and J is TRBJ2-2; D perhaps matches TRBD2 (6 bases). Sequencing was done on a sample of PBMCs. The sequence was collected from a woman aged 18-29 years in good health and CMV-seronegative. CDR3 in DNA: TGTGCCAGCAGTTCACCCCGGGACTTCGGCACCGGGGAGCTGTTTTTT. Amino acids: CASSSPRDFGTGELFF.